This TCR beta chain emerged from a study of T cells expressing NK-cell markers. This CDR3 is 16 amino acids long. Germline CDR1 and CDR2: SNHLY and FYNNEI. Regarding the study as a whole: The study did not resolve the HCMV specificity of expanded NKG2C+ T cell clones.

Remarks on this clonotype: Its antigen is still unknown.

For TCR beta, cDNA was produced by 5'RACE template switching with UMIs. TCRdb derives one entry per CDR3 protein from the 5' RACE reads, leaving out DNA. This table holds roughly 390,000 distinct CDR3 sequences. V gene TRBV2 combines with J gene TRBJ2-2. The receptor was isolated from a woman aged 45-65 years in good health. Material for sequencing was blood T cells: a sorted CD56 or NKG2C T cell subset, CD4+ or CD8+ T cells, or bulk PBMC T cells (not recorded which). The CDR3: CASSLLGSGNTGELFF.